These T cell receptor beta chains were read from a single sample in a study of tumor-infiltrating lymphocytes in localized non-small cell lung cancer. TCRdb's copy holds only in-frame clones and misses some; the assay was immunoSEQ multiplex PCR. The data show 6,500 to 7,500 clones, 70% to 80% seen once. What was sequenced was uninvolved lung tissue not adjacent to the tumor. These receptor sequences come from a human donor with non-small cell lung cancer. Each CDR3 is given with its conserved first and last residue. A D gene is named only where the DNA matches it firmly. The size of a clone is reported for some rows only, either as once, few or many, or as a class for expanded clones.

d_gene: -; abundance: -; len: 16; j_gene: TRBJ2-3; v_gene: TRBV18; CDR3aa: CASSLAGTVRADTQYF; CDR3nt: TGTGCCAGCTCACTAGCCGGGACCGTCAGGGCAGATACGCAGTATTTT
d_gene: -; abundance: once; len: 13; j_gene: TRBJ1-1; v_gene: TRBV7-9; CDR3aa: CASSPRATGETFF; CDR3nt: TGTGCCAGCAGCCCCCGGGCCACTGGGGAAACTTTCTTT
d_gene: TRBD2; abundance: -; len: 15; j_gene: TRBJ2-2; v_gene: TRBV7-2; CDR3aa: CASSRSGGGTGELFF; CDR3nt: TGTGCCAGCAGTCGAAGCGGGGGGGGAACCGGGGAGCTGTTTTTT
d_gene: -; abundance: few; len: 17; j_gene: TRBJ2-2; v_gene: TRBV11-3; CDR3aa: CASRPQEWKPNTGELFF; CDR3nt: TGTGCCAGCAGACCACAAGAATGGAAACCGAACACCGGGGAGCTGTTTTTT
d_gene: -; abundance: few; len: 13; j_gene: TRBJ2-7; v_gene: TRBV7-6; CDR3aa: CASSLGTHYEQYF; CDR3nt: TGTGCCAGCAGCTTAGGGACTCACTACGAGCAGTACTTC
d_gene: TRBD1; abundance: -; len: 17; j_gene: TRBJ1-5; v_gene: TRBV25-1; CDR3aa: CASHITLTGGGNQPQHF; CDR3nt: TGTGCCAGCCATATTACCCTCACAGGGGGCGGCAATCAGCCCCAGCATTTT
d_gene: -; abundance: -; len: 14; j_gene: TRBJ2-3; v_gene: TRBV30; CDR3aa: CAWRSLTATDTQYF; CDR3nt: TGTGCCTGGAGATCCCTGACTGCCACAGATACGCAGTATTTT
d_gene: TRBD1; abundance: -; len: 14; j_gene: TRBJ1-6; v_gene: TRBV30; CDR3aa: CAWSRDSQNSPLHF; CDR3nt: TGTGCCTGGAGTCGGGACAGCCAAAATTCACCCCTCCACTTT
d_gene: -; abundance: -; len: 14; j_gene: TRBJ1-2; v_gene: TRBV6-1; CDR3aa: CASSGLPPTYGYTF; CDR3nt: TGTGCCAGCAGTGGATTGCCCCCCACCTATGGCTACACCTTC
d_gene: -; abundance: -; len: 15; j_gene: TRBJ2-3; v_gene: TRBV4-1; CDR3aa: CASSPYFAGTDTQYF; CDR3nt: TGCGCCAGCAGCCCCTACTTTGCGGGCACAGATACGCAGTATTTT
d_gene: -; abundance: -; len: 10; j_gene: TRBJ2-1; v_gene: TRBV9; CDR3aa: CANRRNEQFF; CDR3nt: TGTGCCAACCGTCGAAATGAGCAGTTCTTC
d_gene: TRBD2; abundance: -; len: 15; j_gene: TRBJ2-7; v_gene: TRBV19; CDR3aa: CASTLAGGPSYEQYF; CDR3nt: TGTGCCAGTACCCTAGCGGGAGGCCCCTCCTACGAGCAGTACTTC
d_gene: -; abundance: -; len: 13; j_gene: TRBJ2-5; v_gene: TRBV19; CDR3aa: CASSMKGPGDQYF; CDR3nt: TGTGCCAGTAGTATGAAGGGGCCCGGGGACCAGTACTTC
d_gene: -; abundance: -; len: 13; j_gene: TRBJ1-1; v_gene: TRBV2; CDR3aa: CASSELENTEAFF; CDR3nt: TGTGCCAGCAGTGAATTAGAGAACACTGAAGCTTTCTTT
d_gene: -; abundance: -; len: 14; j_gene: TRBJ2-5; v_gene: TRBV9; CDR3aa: CASSPNTGLETQYF; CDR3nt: TGTGCCAGCAGCCCAAATACAGGGTTAGAGACCCAGTACTTC
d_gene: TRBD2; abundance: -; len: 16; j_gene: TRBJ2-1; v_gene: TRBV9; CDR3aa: CASSPRGAGADNEQFF; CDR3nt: TGTGCCAGCAGCCCCCGAGGAGCGGGGGCCGACAATGAGCAGTTCTTC
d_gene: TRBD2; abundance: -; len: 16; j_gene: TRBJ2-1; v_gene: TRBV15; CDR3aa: CATSTAGVAGKNEQFF; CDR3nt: TGTGCCACCAGCACCGCTGGGGTAGCGGGGAAAAATGAGCAGTTCTTC
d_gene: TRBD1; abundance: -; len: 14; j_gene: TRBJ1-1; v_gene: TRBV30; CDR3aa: CAWKGTGRNTEAFF; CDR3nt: TGTGCCTGGAAAGGGACAGGGCGTAACACTGAAGCTTTCTTT
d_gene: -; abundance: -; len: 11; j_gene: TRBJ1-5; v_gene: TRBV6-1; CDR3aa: CASTSNQPQHF; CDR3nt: TGTGCCAGCACGAGCAATCAGCCCCAGCATTTT
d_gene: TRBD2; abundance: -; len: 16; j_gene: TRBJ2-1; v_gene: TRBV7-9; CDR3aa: CASSLVSLAGHNEQFF; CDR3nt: TGTGCCAGCAGCTTAGTGTCCCTAGCGGGCCACAATGAGCAGTTCTTC
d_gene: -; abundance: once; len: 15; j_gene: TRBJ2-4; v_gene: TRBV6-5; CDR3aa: CASSPTGGFKNIQYF; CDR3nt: TGTGCCAGCAGTCCAACGGGGGGCTTCAAAAACATTCAGTACTTC
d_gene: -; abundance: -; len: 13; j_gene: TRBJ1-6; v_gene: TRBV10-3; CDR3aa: CAIRTGYNSPLHF; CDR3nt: TGTGCCATCAGGACGGGCTATAATTCACCCCTCCACTTT
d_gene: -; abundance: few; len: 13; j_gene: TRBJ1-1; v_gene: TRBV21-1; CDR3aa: CASSKNECTEAFF; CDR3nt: TGTGCCAGCAGCAAAAATGAGTGCACTGAAGCTTTCTTT
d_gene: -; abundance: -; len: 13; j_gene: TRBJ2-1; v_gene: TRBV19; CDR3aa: CASSMNLYNEQFF; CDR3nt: TGTGCCAGTAGTATGAACTTGTACAATGAGCAGTTCTTC
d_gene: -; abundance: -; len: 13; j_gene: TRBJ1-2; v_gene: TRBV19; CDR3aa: CASSINRDRGYTF; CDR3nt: TGTGCCAGTAGTATCAACAGGGATAGGGGCTACACCTTC
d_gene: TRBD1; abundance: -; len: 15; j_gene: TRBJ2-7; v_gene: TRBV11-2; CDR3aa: CASSLGGTGFGEQYF; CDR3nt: TGTGCCAGCAGCTTAGGCGGGACAGGGTTTGGCGAGCAGTACTTC
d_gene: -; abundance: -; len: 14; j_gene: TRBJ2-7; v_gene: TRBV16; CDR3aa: CASSQSGGLGEQYF; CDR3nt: TGTGCCAGCAGCCAATCGGGAGGTCTGGGGGAGCAGTACTTC
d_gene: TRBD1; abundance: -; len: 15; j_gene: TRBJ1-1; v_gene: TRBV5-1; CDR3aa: CASSSDTGGGIEAFF; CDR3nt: TGCGCCAGCAGCTCAGATACAGGGGGCGGGATTGAAGCTTTCTTT
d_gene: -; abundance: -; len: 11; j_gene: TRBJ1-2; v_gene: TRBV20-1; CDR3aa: CSAPSGGVYTF; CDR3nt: TGCAGTGCCCCTTCCGGGGGCGTCTACACCTTC
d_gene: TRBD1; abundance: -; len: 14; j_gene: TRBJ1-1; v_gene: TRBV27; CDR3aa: CASSDRGTTAEAFF; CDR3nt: TGTGCCAGCTCCGACAGGGGGACAACAGCTGAAGCTTTCTTT
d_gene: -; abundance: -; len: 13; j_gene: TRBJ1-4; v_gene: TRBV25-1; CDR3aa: CASSDRRREKLFF; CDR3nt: TGTGCCAGCAGTGATCGGAGGCGAGAAAAACTGTTTTTT
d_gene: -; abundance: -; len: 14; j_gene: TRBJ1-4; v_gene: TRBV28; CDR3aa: CASSGTPDNEKLFF; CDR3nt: TGTGCCAGCAGTGGGACCCCAGATAATGAAAAACTGTTTTTT
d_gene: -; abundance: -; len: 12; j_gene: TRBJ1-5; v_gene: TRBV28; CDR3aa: CASRDSNQPQHF; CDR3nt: TGTGCCAGCCGAGATAGCAATCAGCCCCAGCATTTT
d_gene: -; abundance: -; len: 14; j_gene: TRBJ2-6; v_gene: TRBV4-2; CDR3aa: CASSQDRGANVLTF; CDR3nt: TGTGCCAGCAGCCAAGATCGGGGGGCCAACGTCCTGACTTTC
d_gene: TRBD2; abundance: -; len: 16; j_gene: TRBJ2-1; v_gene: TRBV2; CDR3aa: CASSEEQGLAGLEQFF; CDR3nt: TGTGCCAGCAGTGAAGAGCAGGGACTAGCGGGCCTTGAGCAGTTCTTC
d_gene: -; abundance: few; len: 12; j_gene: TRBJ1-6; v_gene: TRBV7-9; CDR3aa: CASSLSNSPLHF; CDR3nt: TGTGCCAGCAGCTTAAGCAATTCACCCCTCCACTTT
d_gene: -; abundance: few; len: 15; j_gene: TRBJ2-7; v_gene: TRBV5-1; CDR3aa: CASSLDFDTSYEQYF; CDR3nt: TGCGCCAGCAGCTTGGACTTTGACACCTCCTACGAGCAGTACTTC
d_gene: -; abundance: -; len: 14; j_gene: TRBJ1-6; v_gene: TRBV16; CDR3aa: CASSQVLEISPLHF; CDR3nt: TGTGCCAGCAGCCAAGTCTTGGAGATTTCACCCCTCCACTTT
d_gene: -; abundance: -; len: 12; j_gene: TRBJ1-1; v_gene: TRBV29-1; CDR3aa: CSVERGAFEAFF; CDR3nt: TGCAGCGTTGAAAGGGGGGCCTTTGAAGCTTTCTTT
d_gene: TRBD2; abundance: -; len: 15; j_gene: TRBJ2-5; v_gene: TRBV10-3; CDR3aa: CAISDPLAAQETQYF; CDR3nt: TGTGCCATCAGTGACCCCCTAGCGGCTCAAGAGACCCAGTACTTC
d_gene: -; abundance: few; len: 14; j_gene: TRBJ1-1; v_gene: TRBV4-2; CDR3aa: CASSHWGGVNEAFF; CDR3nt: TGTGCCAGCAGCCATTGGGGAGGGGTGAATGAAGCTTTCTTT
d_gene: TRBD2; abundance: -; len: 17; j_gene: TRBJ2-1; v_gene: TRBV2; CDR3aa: CASSELAGDSWPNEQFF; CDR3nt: TGTGCCAGCAGTGAATTAGCGGGAGATTCATGGCCCAATGAGCAGTTCTTC
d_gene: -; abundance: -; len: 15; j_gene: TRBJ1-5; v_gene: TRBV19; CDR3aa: CASSIEPGQDQPQHF; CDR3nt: TGTGCCAGTAGTATAGAACCGGGCCAAGATCAGCCCCAGCATTTT
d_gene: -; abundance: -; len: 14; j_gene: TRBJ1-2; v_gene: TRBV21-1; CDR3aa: CASSKGEPHYGYTF; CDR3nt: TGTGCCAGCAGCAAAGGTGAGCCTCACTATGGCTACACCTTC
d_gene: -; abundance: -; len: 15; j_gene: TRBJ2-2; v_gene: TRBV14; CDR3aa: CASSQVPVPTGELFF; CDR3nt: TGTGCCAGCAGCCAAGTCCCGGTTCCCACCGGGGAGCTGTTTTTT
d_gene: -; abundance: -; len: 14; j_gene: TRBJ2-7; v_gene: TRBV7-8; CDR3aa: CASSLGYNSYEQYF; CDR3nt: TGTGCCAGCAGCTTAGGCTACAACTCCTACGAGCAGTACTTC
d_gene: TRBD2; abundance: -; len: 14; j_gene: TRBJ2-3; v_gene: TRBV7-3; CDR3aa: CASSVSGWGNTQYF; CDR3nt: TGTGCCAGCAGCGTTAGCGGGTGGGGGAATACGCAGTATTTT
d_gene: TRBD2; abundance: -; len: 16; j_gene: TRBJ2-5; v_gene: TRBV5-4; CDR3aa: CASSPGTSGRRETQYF; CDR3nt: TGTGCCAGCAGCCCTGGGACTAGCGGGAGAAGGGAGACCCAGTACTTC
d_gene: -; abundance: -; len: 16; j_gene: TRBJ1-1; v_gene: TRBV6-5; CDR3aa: CASSYGGGGLNTEAFF; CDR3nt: TGTGCCAGCAGTTACGGAGGGGGAGGCTTGAACACTGAAGCTTTCTTT
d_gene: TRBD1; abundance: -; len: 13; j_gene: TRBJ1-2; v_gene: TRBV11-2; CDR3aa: CASSPAGGYGYTF; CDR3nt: TGTGCCAGCAGCCCAGCAGGGGGCTATGGCTACACCTTC
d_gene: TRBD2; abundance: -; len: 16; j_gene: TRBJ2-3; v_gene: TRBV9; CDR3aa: CASSASLRGGSDTQYF; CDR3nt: TGTGCCAGCAGCGCGTCCCTACGGGGGGGATCAGATACGCAGTATTTT
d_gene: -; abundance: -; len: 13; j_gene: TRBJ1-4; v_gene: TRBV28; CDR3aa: CASSLRKYEKLFF; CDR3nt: TGTGCCAGCAGTTTAAGGAAGTATGAAAAACTGTTTTTT
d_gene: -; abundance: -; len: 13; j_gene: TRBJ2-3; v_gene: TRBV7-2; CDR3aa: CASSLELPDTQYF; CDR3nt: TGTGCCAGCAGCTTAGAACTACCAGATACGCAGTATTTT
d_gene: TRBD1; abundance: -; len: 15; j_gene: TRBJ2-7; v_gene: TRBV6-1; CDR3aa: CASNDRGLLSYEQYF; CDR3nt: TGTGCCAGCAACGACAGGGGCCTTCTCTCCTACGAGCAGTACTTC
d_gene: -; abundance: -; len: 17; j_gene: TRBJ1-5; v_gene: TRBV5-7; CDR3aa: CASSHSGTSQVRQPQHF; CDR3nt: TGTGCCAGCAGCCATTCCGGGACCTCACAGGTAAGGCAGCCCCAGCATTTT
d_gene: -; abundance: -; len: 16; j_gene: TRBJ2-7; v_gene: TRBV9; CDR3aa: CASSPGLGAVNYEQYF; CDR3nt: TGTGCCAGCAGCCCAGGGTTGGGGGCAGTAAACTACGAGCAGTACTTC
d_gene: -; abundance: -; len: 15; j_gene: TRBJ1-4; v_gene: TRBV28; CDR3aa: CASRRGGGGNEKLFF; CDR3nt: TGTGCCAGCAGACGTGGAGGGGGGGGTAATGAAAAACTGTTTTTT